The 22 T cell receptor beta chains reported below all come from one sample, sequenced in a study of blood T cells in healthy people across ages. Using a J-beta primer mix together with a sample-barcoded 5' primer, a second PCR was run for about 7 to 12 cycles. A single record per CDR3 protein comes from TCRdb applying MiXCR to the 5' RACE reads. The sample has about 570,000 distinct CDR3 sequences, roughly 29% seen once. Sequencing input: blood. The receptor source for this set is a woman in her seventies in good health.

This clonotype was seen at least ten times. The V gene is TRBV29-1, the J gene TRBJ2-5, with D maybe TRBD1 (5 bases). The CDR3 spans 12 residues. Germline assignment: CDR1 SQVTM and CDR2 ANQGSEA. V shed 4 bases and J shed 5 bases, with 11 bases lying between them. The CDR3, as DNA: TGCAGCGTTGTTGGGGCCGAGGAGACCCAGTACTTC. Residues: CSVVGAEETQYF. The entire variable domain, with the rest obtained from reference TRBV29-1 and TRBJ2-5, is as follows: SAVISQKPSRDICQRGTSLTIQCQVDSQVTMMFWYRQQPGQSLTLIATANQGSEATYESGFVIDKFPISRPNLTFSTLTVSNMSPEDSSIYLCSVVGAEETQYFGPGTRLLVL.

The chain joins TRBV7-2 to TRBJ2-5; 9 bases are shared with TRBD1. Matching the DNA end better, TRBJ2-7 makes the J call doubtful. The CDR3 loop spans 19 amino acids. Germline V gene sequence: CDR1 SGHTA, CDR2 FQGNSA. The CDR3 region is CASSLQGGQGGGPVDEQYF. The CDR3 nucleotides read TGTGCCAGCAGCTTACAGGGGGGACAGGGTGGGGGTCCGGTTGACGAGCAGTACTTC.

This clonotype was recorded a few times. The chain uses TRBV6-1 and TRBJ2-1, with 9 bases lining up with TRBD2. This CDR3 spans 16 amino acids. Germline assignment: CDR1 MNHNS and CDR2 SASEGT. V gave up 8 bases and J gave up 1 base; unmatched junction bases: 9. DNA for the CDR3: TGTGCCAGCGTTGGTACTAGCGGGTCGTCCTACAATGAGCAGTTCTTC. Its translation: CASVGTSGSSYNEQFF.

This clonotype was counted between two and nine times. V gene TRBV7-2 combines with J gene TRBJ1-2; 8 bases map to TRBD1. The CDR3 totals 15 residues. Germline loops: CDR1 SGHTA, CDR2 FQGNSA. The ends lost 5 bases at V and 3 bases at J; junction bases unmatched: 8. Here the CDR3 reads CASSPQGGADYGYTF. Here the CDR3 DNA reads TGTGCCAGCAGCCCACAGGGGGGCGCCGACTATGGCTACACCTTC.

The CDR3 DNA reads TGTGCCAGCAGCTCCGCCCCATCTCGGGACAATGAGCAGTTCTTC. It is translated as CASSSAPSRDNEQFF. The chain links TRBV7-2 to TRBJ2-1; D unclear. This CDR3 contains 15 residues. Germline V gene lookup returns CDR1 SGHTA and CDR2 FQGNSA. V lost 4 bases to trimming and J lost 5 bases, with 15 bases between them.

This clonotype was observed a handful of times. The CDR3 is CASSYRYNEQFF. CDR3 coding DNA: TGTGCCAGCAGTTACAGATACAATGAGCAGTTCTTC. The chain couples TRBV6-5 to TRBJ2-1, with unresolved D. The CDR3 is 12 residues long. Between the trimmed V and J ends, which lost 2 bases and 4 bases, there was a span of 3 bases. CDR1 is MNHEY and CDR2 is SVGAGI in the germline V gene.

The V gene is TRBV10-3, the J gene TRBJ1-1, with a possible D match to TRBD1 (6 bases). Per germline, CDR1 ENHRY and CDR2 SYGVKD. The length of the CDR3 is 15 residues. V shed 2 bases and J shed 0 bases, with 10 bases lying between them. In DNA, the CDR3 is TGTGCCATCAGTGAGGGGGGCAGGGTGAACACTGAAGCTTTCTTT. This encodes CAISEGGRVNTEAFF.

This clonotype showed up many times. The V call is TRBV12-3 or TRBV12-4, the J call TRBJ2-4; possible D gene TRBD2, 6 bases. This CDR3 region has 14 residues. Deletions cut 1 base from V and 5 bases from J, with 9 bases between. CDR3 sequence (DNA): TGTGCCAGCAGTTTAGGGACTACCGAAAACATTCAGTACTTC. Protein product: CASSLGTTENIQYF.

This clonotype came up a few times. V is TRBV7-9 and J is TRBJ1-5; D gene ambiguous. The CDR3 covers 12 residues. Per germline, CDR1 SEHNR and CDR2 FQNEAQ (reference sequence). V was clipped by 3 bases and J by 6 bases, with 6 bases between them. CDR3 protein: CASSFGSQPQHF. The CDR3 DNA sequence: TGTGCCAGCAGCTTTGGGAGTCAGCCCCAGCATTTT. Drawing the rest from reference TRBV7-9 and TRBJ1-5, the complete variable domain is DTGVSQNPRHKITKRGQNVTFRCDPISEHNRLYWYRQTLGQGPEFLTYFQNEAQLEKSRLLSDRFSAERPKGSFSTLEIQRTEQGDSAMYLCASSFGSQPQHFGDGTRLSIL.

The genes are TRBV18 and TRBJ2-5; perhaps D is TRBD1 or TRBD2 (5 bases each). The CDR3 length is 15 residues. Per the germline V gene, CDR1 is KGHSH and CDR2 is LQKENI. Trimming shortened V by 3 bases and J by 4 bases, and 15 bases separated the two germline ends. The CDR3 loop reads CASSPEGTLSETQYF. CDR3 sequence (DNA): TGTGCCAGCTCACCTGAAGGGACGTTATCAGAGACCCAGTACTTC. The full variable domain, with the rest looked up from reference TRBV18 and TRBJ2-5, is NAGVMQNPRHLVRRRGQEARLRCSPMKGHSHVYWYRQLPEEGLKFMVYLQKENIIDESGMPKERFSAEFPKEGPSILRIQQVVRGDSAAYFCASSPEGTLSETQYFGPGTRLLVL.

The CDR3 loop reads CASSPGLADYNEQFF. In DNA, the CDR3 is TGCGCCAGCAGCCCGGGACTAGCGGATTACAATGAGCAGTTCTTC. The chain is built from TRBV5-1 and TRBJ2-1, with TRBD2 identical over 11 bases. The CDR3 runs to 15 residues. Losses at the gene ends were 4 bases for V and 4 bases for J; bases not matched to a gene: 4. Looked up from germline, CDR1 is SGHRS and CDR2 is YFSETQ.

This clonotype was counted a few times. The chain uses TRBV10-3 and TRBJ2-5, with a weak D call TRBD2 (5 bases). The CDR3 extends over 14 amino acids. Germline CDR1 ENHRY, CDR2 SYGVKD. Between the trimmed V and J ends, which lost 0 bases and 11 bases, there was a span of 16 bases. Here the CDR3 reads CAISESVGVTGQYF. The CDR3 nucleotides read TGTGCCATCAGTGAGTCTGTCGGGGTTACGGGGCAGTACTTC.

The chain recombines TRBV5-4 with TRBJ2-3; D may be TRBD1 (5 bases). V was shortened by 4 bases and J by 8 bases, with 14 bases between the two germline ends. Germline CDR1 SGHNT, CDR2 YYREEE (reference sequence). This CDR3 spans 13 amino acids. This chain's CDR3 is CASSLPGIGTQYF. DNA of the CDR3: TGTGCCAGCAGCCTCCCAGGGATAGGTACGCAGTATTTT. The variable domain in full, completed from reference TRBV5-4 and TRBJ2-3, reads ETGVTQSPTHLIKTRGQQVTLRCSSQSGHNTVSWYQQALGQGPQFIFQYYREEENGRGNFPPRFSGLQFPNYSSELNVNALELDDSALYLCASSLPGIGTQYFGPGTRLTVL.

This clonotype was seen more than once but under ten times. The CDR3 DNA follows: TGCAGCGTTATGACTAGCGGGGGGGCCTCCTACAATGAGCAGTTCTTC. Its protein is CSVMTSGGASYNEQFF. J is TRBJ2-1 and V is TRBV29-1, with 14 bases identical to TRBD2. Germline lookup yields CDR1 SQVTM and CDR2 ANQGSEA. V lost 5 bases and J lost 0; bases outside the gene matches: 3. The CDR3 has 16 residues.

This sequence joins TRBV2 and TRBJ1-5; 7 nucleotides line up with TRBD1. Trimming cost V 6 bases and J 7 bases; bases outside gene matches: 9. In germline, CDR1 is SNHLY, CDR2 FYNNEI. The CDR3 spans 14 residues. Here the CDR3 DNA reads TGTGCCAGCAGGGAGGACAGGTCTGAACAGCCCCAGCATTTT. It codes for CASREDRSEQPQHF.

The chain joins TRBV20-1 to TRBJ1-5, with 7 bases that match TRBD1. The V gene's germline CDR1 is DFQATT and CDR2 SNEGSKA (reference sequence). The CDR3 contains 13 residues. The V gene end was trimmed by 5 bases and the J gene end by 5 bases; junction bases not matched to a gene: 6. The CDR3 coding sequence is TGCAGTGCTGGCAGGGGGATGGATCAGCCCCAGCATTTT. Encoded protein: CSAGRGMDQPQHF.

A few counts support this clonotype. Here the CDR3 DNA reads TGTGCCAGCAGTTACTCCCAAACTGGGCCTACGGAGCAGTACTTC. Residues: CASSYSQTGPTEQYF. The V gene is TRBV6-2 or TRBV6-3, the J gene TRBJ2-7; D not resolved. V was trimmed by 0 bases and J by 7 bases, leaving 16 bases between them. From germline, CDR1 is MNHEY and CDR2 SVGEGT. The CDR3 is 15 residues long.

This clonotype has only a few counts. The gene calls are TRBV29-1 and TRBJ2-3; the D is unclear. The CDR3 is 12 amino acids. V was pared by 4 bases and J by 2 bases, with 7 bases between. Germline assignment: CDR1 SQVTM and CDR2 ANQGSEA. The CDR3 DNA reads TGCAGCGTTGTTCCCCTCACAGATACGCAGTATTTT. It encodes CSVVPLTDTQYF.

The V call is TRBV12-3 or TRBV12-4, the J call TRBJ2-3; D may match TRBD1 or TRBD2 (5 bases each). CDR3 length: 13 amino acids. Trimming shortened V by 6 bases and J by 8 bases, and 15 bases separated the two germline ends. The DNA of the CDR3 is TGTGCCAGCAGCGGGGCCCGACACGGTACGCAGTATTTT. Its translation: CASSGARHGTQYF.

V gene TRBV7-9 combines with J gene TRBJ2-5; 10 bases fit TRBD1. The end of the DNA fits TRBJ2-7 better, so the J call may be wrong. The V gene's germline CDR1 is SEHNR and CDR2 FQNEAQ (reference sequence). This CDR3 is built from 16 residues. As DNA, the CDR3 is TGTGCCAGCAGCTCTCCGGGGGACAGGGGCCTCTACGAGCAGTACTTC. It specifies CASSSPGDRGLYEQYF.

This clonotype was observed a few times. The chain employs TRBV7-9 and TRBJ2-3, with no clear D. Germline V gene data show CDR1 as SEHNR and CDR2 as FQNEAQ (reference sequence). The germline V and J ends were trimmed by 4 bases and 11 bases, with 16 bases remaining between them. CDR3 length equals 13 residues. The DNA for the CDR3 is TGTGCCAGCAGCTCCAAAGACCTGATCAGGCAGTATTTT. It specifies CASSSKDLIRQYF.

This clonotype was observed a handful of times. The chain is built from TRBV9 and TRBJ1-2, with no clear D. Germline CDR1 and CDR2: SGDLS and YYNGEE. V was shortened by 1 base and J by 1 base, with 11 bases between the two germline ends. The CDR3 has 15 residues. The chain's CDR3 is CASSVSRGNNYGYTF. The CDR3 DNA is TGTGCCAGCAGCGTAAGCCGGGGAAATAACTATGGCTACACCTTC.